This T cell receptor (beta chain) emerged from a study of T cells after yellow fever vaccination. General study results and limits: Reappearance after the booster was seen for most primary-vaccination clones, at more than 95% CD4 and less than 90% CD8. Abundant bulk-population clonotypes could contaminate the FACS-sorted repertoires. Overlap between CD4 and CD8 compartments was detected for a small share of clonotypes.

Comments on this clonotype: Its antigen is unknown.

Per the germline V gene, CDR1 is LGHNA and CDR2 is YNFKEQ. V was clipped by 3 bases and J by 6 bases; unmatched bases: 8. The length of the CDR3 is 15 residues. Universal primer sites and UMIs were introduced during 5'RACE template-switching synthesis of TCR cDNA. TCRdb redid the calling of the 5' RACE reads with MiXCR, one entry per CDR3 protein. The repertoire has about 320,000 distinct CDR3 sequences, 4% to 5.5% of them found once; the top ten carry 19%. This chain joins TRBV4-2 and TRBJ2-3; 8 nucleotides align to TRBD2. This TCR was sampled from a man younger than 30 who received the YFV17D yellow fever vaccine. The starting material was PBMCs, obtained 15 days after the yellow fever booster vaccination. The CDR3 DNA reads TGTGCCAGCAGCCAGCAGGCTAGCGGGCGGGATACGCAGTATTTT. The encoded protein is CASSQQASGRDTQYF.